A single sample is the source of the 29 T cell receptor beta chains below, sequenced in a study of neoadjuvant anti-PD-1 for oral cavity cancer. Sequenced by immunoSEQ multiplex PCR; TCRdb stores in-frame clones only, minus some. The repertoire holds around 9,700 clones, with under 65% as singletons. The sample consisted of tumor tissue, taken before nivolumab (anti-PD-1) treatment. The receptor set was obtained from a person aged 40 to 85 with oral cavity squamous cell carcinoma.

V and J are TRBV5-5 and TRBJ2-7; the match to TRBD1 covers 8 bases. Trimming at V came to 2 bases and at J to 5 bases, leaving 9 bases not matched to a gene. Looked up from germline, CDR1 is SGHKS and CDR2 is YYEKEE (reference sequence). The CDR3 is 15 residues long. CDR3 sequence: CASSFPGQGTDEQYF. The CDR3 bases are TGTGCCAGCAGCTTTCCTGGACAGGGTACTGACGAGCAGTACTTC.

This chain links TRBV29-1 with TRBJ1-4, with 7 bases identical to TRBD1. CDR1 and CDR2 from the germline V gene are SQVTM and ANQGSEA. The CDR3 covers 16 residues. V lost 2 bases and J lost 0; bases outside the gene matches: 6. CDR3 sequence: CSVEQPTGATNEKLFF. The CDR3 DNA reads TGCAGCGTTGAACAACCTACAGGGGCAACTAATGAAAAACTGTTTTTT.

V is TRBV9 and J is TRBJ2-5; 9 bases are shared with TRBD2. V lost 4 bases, J lost 4 bases, and 8 bases stayed unmatched. This CDR3 is built from 15 residues. The germline V gene encodes CDR1 SGDLS and CDR2 YYNGEE. CDR3 coding DNA: TGTGCCAGCAGCTCGCTGCGGGGGGGCCGAGAGACCCAGTACTTC. Translation: CASSSLRGGRETQYF. The complete variable domain, with remaining parts taken from reference TRBV9 and TRBJ2-5, reads DSGVTQTPKHLITATGQRVTLRCSPRSGDLSVYWYQQSLDQGLQFLIQYYNGEERAKGNILERFSAQQFPDLHSELNLSSLELGDSALYFCASSSLRGGRETQYFGPGTRLLVL.

The chain employs TRBV7-2 and TRBJ2-1; TRBD2 aligns across 7 bases. The CDR3 extends over 18 amino acids. Per the germline V gene, CDR1 is SGHTA and CDR2 is FQGNSA. V lost 0 bases, J lost 0 bases, and 8 bases stayed unmatched. CDR3 coding DNA: TGTGCCAGCAGCTTAGCAAGAAGAGGACTAGGCTCCTACAATGAGCAGTTCTTC. As protein: CASSLARRGLGSYNEQFF.

The chain has TRBV6-6 and TRBJ2-7, with D uncertain. The CDR3 spans 11 residues. Germline V CDR1 and CDR2: MNHNY, SVGAGI (reference sequence). Between the trimmed V and J ends, which lost 2 bases and 6 bases, there was a span of 5 bases. CDR3 nucleotide sequence: TGTGCCAGCAGTTACGGTGGCGAGCAGTACTTC. This sequence encodes CASSYGGEQYF.

This rearrangement joins TRBV28 to TRBJ1-1; D gene unclear. Germline CDR1 reads MDHEN; CDR2 reads SYDVKM. The CDR3 loop spans 14 amino acids. V was pared by 5 bases and J by 5 bases, with 15 bases between. The CDR3 reads CASSDPRVWTEAFF. The CDR3, as DNA: TGTGCCAGCAGTGATCCTAGGGTATGGACTGAAGCTTTCTTT.

This chain joins TRBV6-5 and TRBJ1-3; TRBD1 might be the D (5 bases). CDR1 is MNHEY, CDR2 SVGAGI, per germline. Trimming left V 4 bases short and J 0 bases short, with 13 bases between. The CDR3 sequence is 16 residues long. The CDR3 loop is CASSSSGTASGNTIYF. CDR3 sequence (DNA): TGTGCCAGCAGTTCTTCCGGGACCGCCTCTGGAAACACCATATATTTT.

The rearrangement uses TRBV5-1 and TRBJ2-7; 7 bases are shared with TRBD1. The CDR3 has 15 amino acids. CDR1 is SGHRS, CDR2 YFSETQ, per germline. Trimming took 2 bases from V and 2 from J; bases not matched to a gene: 7. CDR3 residues: CASSLRQGSTYEQYF. CDR3 in DNA: TGCGCCAGCAGCTTACGACAGGGTAGCACCTACGAGCAGTACTTC.

The rearrangement joins TRBV2 to TRBJ2-7, with D uncertain. Germline loops: CDR1 SNHLY, CDR2 FYNNEI. Trimming removed 6 bases from V and 7 bases from J, with 7 bases in between. This CDR3 has 10 residues. CDR3 region: CASRRREQYF. For the CDR3, the DNA is TGTGCCAGCAGACGCCGAGAGCAGTACTTC.

Within the sample, this clone is medium-sized. The genes are TRBV7-2 and TRBJ2-3; TRBD1 agrees at 9 bases. The CDR3 runs to 17 residues. Germline V lookup: CDR1 SGHTA, CDR2 FQGNSA. Trimming removed 2 bases from V and 4 bases from J; junction bases left unmatched: 10. The CDR3 protein is CASSLSTHRGRSDTQYF. The DNA for the CDR3 is TGTGCCAGCAGCTTATCCACCCACAGGGGGCGTTCAGATACGCAGTATTTT.

The V and J genes are TRBV30 and TRBJ2-7; TRBD1 or TRBD2 may be the D gene (5 bases each). Per the germline V gene, CDR1 is GTSNPN and CDR2 is SVGIG (reference sequence). CDR3 length: 10 amino acids. V lost 3 bases, J lost 6 bases, and 6 bases lay in between. The CDR3: CAWRGVEQYF. The CDR3 bases are TGTGCCTGGAGGGGGGTCGAGCAGTACTTC.

The rearrangement links TRBV5-1 to TRBJ2-3, with 9 bases identical to TRBD2. Germline values: CDR1 SGHRS, CDR2 YFSETQ. V shed 7 bases, J shed 4 bases, and the junction held 13 bases outside the gene matches. The CDR3 is 16 residues long. CDR3 nucleotides: TGCGCCAGCGGAAGCGGCGCGGGGGGGCCTGCAGATACGCAGTATTTT. It encodes CASGSGAGGPADTQYF.

This sequence joins TRBV29-1 and TRBJ1-1, with D unresolved. The CDR3 is made up of 12 amino acids. Germline V gene data show CDR1 as SQVTM and CDR2 as ANQGSEA. V was shortened by 3 bases and J by 3 bases, with 8 bases between the two germline ends. The CDR3 protein is CSVEDPYTEAFF. DNA for the CDR3: TGCAGCGTTGAGGATCCCTACACTGAAGCTTTCTTT.

This clone is labeled large (0.1 to 1%). The rearrangement uses TRBV6-5 and TRBJ1-1, with unresolved D. There are 13 residues in the CDR3. The V gene's germline CDR1 is MNHEY and CDR2 SVGAGI. Trimming stripped 1 base from V and 3 bases from J, with 6 bases between. CDR3 residues: CASSYWVDTEAFF. DNA of the CDR3: TGTGCCAGCAGTTACTGGGTAGACACTGAAGCTTTCTTT.

The chain links TRBV9 to TRBJ1-2; D is unresolved. The V end lost 0 bases, the J end lost 0 bases, and 9 bases lay between the germline ends. From germline, CDR1 is SGDLS and CDR2 YYNGEE. The CDR3 has 15 residues. The CDR3 DNA reads as TGTGCCAGCAGCGTAGCTACCAATCCTAACTATGGCTACACCTTC. Translated: CASSVATNPNYGYTF.

This chain links TRBV5-1 with TRBJ2-5, with a tentative D call TRBD2 (6 bases). The V end was cut by 4 bases, the J end by 2 bases, with 12 bases between. CDR1 SGHRS and CDR2 YFSETQ come from the germline V gene. This CDR3 region has 14 residues. The CDR3 region is CASSPRAGQETQYF. CDR3 DNA sequence: TGCGCCAGCAGCCCGAGGGCGGGGCAAGAGACCCAGTACTTC.

This clone was found once. This chain connects TRBV5-7 to TRBJ1-6; no firm D call. TRBV5-7 is an ORF for which the function is uncertain. Between the trimmed V and J ends, which lost 3 bases and 0 bases, there was a span of 19 bases. CDR3 length: 19 residues. The DNA of the CDR3 is TGTGCCAGCAGCTCGAGAGAGACGGTCAGGAGCTCCTATAATTCACCCCTCCACTTT. Protein: CASSSRETVRSSYNSPLHF.

The chain has TRBV18 and TRBJ2-3; D tentatively reads TRBD1 or TRBD2 (5 bases each). The CDR3 covers 14 residues. V was shortened by 6 bases and J by 6 bases, with 16 bases between the two germline ends. From germline, CDR1 is KGHSH and CDR2 LQKENI. CDR3 protein: CASSLGSGTDTQYF. In nucleotides, the CDR3 is TGTGCCAGCTCTCTTGGATCAGGGACGGATACGCAGTATTTT.

The chain carries TRBV19 and TRBJ1-2, with TRBD1 matching over 10 bases. Germline CDR1 and CDR2: LNHDA and SQIVND (reference sequence). The CDR3 spans 16 residues. V was clipped by 4 bases and J by 4 bases; unmatched bases: 9. CDR3 nucleotide sequence: TGTGCCAGTAGTAACCGCCCGGGACAGGGGTCCTATGGCTACACCTTC. Encoded protein: CASSNRPGQGSYGYTF.

The rearrangement uses TRBV5-5 and TRBJ2-7, with 9 nucleotides matching TRBD2. Germline CDR1 SGHKS, CDR2 YYEKEE (reference sequence). Trimming removed 3 bases from V and 3 bases from J; junction bases left unmatched: 4. The CDR3 extends over 14 amino acids. The CDR3 region has the DNA TGTGCCAGCAGCTCGACTAGCGGCAACTACGAGCAGTACTTC. This gives the protein CASSSTSGNYEQYF.

This clone showed up just a few times. The rearrangement links TRBV7-2 to TRBJ1-5, with D hard to call. Germline V CDR1 and CDR2: SGHTA, FQGNSA. The CDR3 loop spans 15 amino acids. V was cut by 5 bases and J by 3 bases, with 14 bases left in between. The CDR3 bases are TGTGCCAGCAGCGCATTGGGCAGGAACAATCAGCCCCAGCATTTT. Its translation is CASSALGRNNQPQHF.

The gene calls are TRBV29-1 and TRBJ2-3; no firm D call. The ends were cut back, 4 bases at V and 0 bases at J, with 17 bases in the middle. Germline V lookup: CDR1 SQVTM, CDR2 ANQGSEA. This CDR3 region has 16 residues. CDR3 protein: CSVAQRTGPSTDTQYF. The DNA of the CDR3 is TGCAGCGTTGCACAGAGGACCGGGCCGAGCACAGATACGCAGTATTTT.

This chain joins TRBV10-2 and TRBJ1-5; no clear D. CDR1 is WSHSY and CDR2 is SAAADI in the germline V gene. This CDR3 is built from 14 residues. V lost 0 bases to trimming and J lost 5 bases, with 8 bases between them. CDR3 DNA sequence: TGCGCCAGCAGTGAGTCAGGGAGATATCAGCCCCAGCATTTT. It is translated as CASSESGRYQPQHF.

Relative to its sample, this clone is medium-sized. The rearrangement uses TRBV2 and TRBJ1-4, with 8 bases fitting TRBD1. Germline lookup yields CDR1 SNHLY and CDR2 FYNNEI. CDR3 length equals 14 residues. V was clipped by 8 bases and J by 7 bases; unmatched bases: 9. CDR3 region: CASGREQGGEKLFF. CDR3 bases: TGTGCCAGCGGCCGGGAACAGGGGGGTGAAAAACTGTTTTTT. The variable domain in full, completed from reference TRBV2 and TRBJ1-4, reads EPEVTQTPSHQVTQMGQEVILRCVPISNHLYFYWYRQILGQKVEFLVSFYNNEISEKSEIFDDQFSVERPDGSNFTLKIRSTKLEDSAMYFCASGREQGGEKLFFGSGTQLSVL.

As to this clone: Within the sample, other DNA sequences also encode this same CDR3. The chain carries TRBV7-3 and TRBJ1-1; D is perhaps TRBD1 (5 bases). Germline V gene sequence: CDR1 SGHTA, CDR2 FQGTGA. The CDR3 covers 14 residues. Trimming left V 2 bases short and J 8 bases short, with 15 bases between. In nucleotides, the CDR3 is TGTGCCAGCAGCTTATGGGCGGGCGGGGGGGAAGCTTTCTTT. This codes for CASSLWAGGGEAFF.

The V gene is TRBV2, the J gene TRBJ2-4, with D unclear. CDR1 and CDR2 from the germline V gene are SNHLY and FYNNEI. The V end was cut by 8 bases, the J end by 0 bases, with 11 bases between. The CDR3 is 14 amino acids. CDR3 DNA sequence: TGTGCCAGCCTCCTAGTTAGAGCCAAAAACATTCAGTACTTC. Translated, it gives CASLLVRAKNIQYF.

The V call is TRBV9, the J call TRBJ2-2; a possible D gene is TRBD1 (6 bases). Germline CDR1 is SGDLS and CDR2 is YYNGEE. The CDR3 length is 15 residues. Deletions cut 4 bases from V and 0 bases from J, with 10 bases between. CDR3 sequence reads: CASSLRTANTGELFF. CDR3 bases: TGTGCCAGCAGCCTGCGGACAGCGAACACCGGGGAGCTGTTTTTT.

This chain uses TRBV9 with TRBJ2-1; 7 bases map to TRBD1. The CDR3 extends over 14 amino acids. Trimming took 4 bases from V and 7 from J; bases not matched to a gene: 8. Germline V gene sequence: CDR1 SGDLS, CDR2 YYNGEE. CDR3 in DNA: TGTGCCAGCAGCCCCCGACAGGGATCGAATGAGCAGTTCTTC. Translated, it gives CASSPRQGSNEQFF. Together with reference TRBV9 and TRBJ2-1, the CDR3 gives the full variable domain: DSGVTQTPKHLITATGQRVTLRCSPRSGDLSVYWYQQSLDQGLQFLIQYYNGEERAKGNILERFSAQQFPDLHSELNLSSLELGDSALYFCASSPRQGSNEQFFGPGTRLTVL.

The chain carries TRBV7-9 and TRBJ1-1; D uncertain. Germline V lookup: CDR1 SEHNR, CDR2 FQNEAQ (reference sequence). The ends were cut back, 0 bases at V and 0 bases at J, with 8 bases in the middle. The CDR3 is 15 amino acids. As DNA, the CDR3 is TGTGCCAGCAGCTTAGCGTTCGGCATGAACACTGAAGCTTTCTTT. Translation: CASSLAFGMNTEAFF.